The clone carrying this T cell receptor beta chain has a count of ten or more. The data were taken from a study of T-cell reconstitution after alpha-beta-depleted transplantation in children. Using unique molecular identifiers, the investigators prepared the TCRbeta library. TCRdb re-called the PCR reads with MiXCR, one entry per CDR3 protein. The table shows roughly 590,000 distinct CDR3 sequences, with approximately 17% occurring only once. There are 15 residues in the CDR3. Trimming removed 3 bases from V and 1 base from J, with 12 bases in between. Sequencing used PBMCs from the stem cell graft donor, obtained from the stem cell graft. The source of this sequence is a human donor who donated a stem cell graft to a child with acute myeloid leukemia. The rearrangement uses TRBV12-3 or TRBV12-4 and TRBJ2-5, with a possible D match to TRBD1 (5 bases). The CDR3 reads CASSFIPRAQETQYF. For the CDR3, the DNA is TGTGCCAGCAGTTTCATCCCCAGGGCCCAAGAGACCCAGTACTTC.